These 26 T cell receptor beta chains originate from one sample sequenced in a study of identical twins. MiXCR, run by TCRdb on the 5' RACE reads, gives a single entry per CDR3 protein. The sample holds approximately 490,000 distinct CDR3 sequences, approximately 20% seen once. These same data were also listed under a study on yellow fever vaccine responses in identical twins.

Material: CD4+ T cells sorted from blood. These receptors came from a woman aged 18-29 years in good health.

V usage is TRBV20-1 and J usage is TRBJ2-3, with TRBD2 identical over 9 bases. J lost 3 bases, V lost 2 bases, and 12 bases had no gene match. The V gene's germline CDR1 is DFQATT and CDR2 SNEGSKA (reference sequence). The CDR3 covers 17 residues. CDR3 coding DNA: TGCAGTGCTAGACTAGCGGGAAGAAAGGCCCTAACAGATACGCAGTATTTT. Protein sequence: CSARLAGRKALTDTQYF.

This clonotype was seen more than once but under ten times. J is TRBJ2-7 and V is TRBV28; D not certain. V lost 6 bases to trimming and J lost 0 bases, with 9 bases between them. Germline V CDR1 and CDR2: MDHEN, SYDVKM. The CDR3 is 13 amino acids. The CDR3 reads CASRSEISYEQYF. The CDR3 DNA follows: TGTGCCAGCAGATCAGAGATCTCCTACGAGCAGTACTTC. The whole variable domain, remainder taken from reference TRBV28 and TRBJ2-7, is DVKVTQSSRYLVKRTGEKVFLECVQDMDHENMFWYRQDPGLGLRLIYFSYDVKMKEKGDIPEGYSVSREKKERFSLILESASTNQTSMYLCASRSEISYEQYFGPGTRLTVT.

The rearrangement joins TRBV10-3 to TRBJ1-5, with 7 bases aligning to TRBD1. The germline V gene encodes CDR1 ENHRY and CDR2 SYGVKD. This CDR3 contains 15 residues. V lost 0 bases to trimming and J lost 3 bases; unmatched junction nucleotides: 2. The CDR3 region is CAISESEGANQPQHF. The CDR3, as DNA: TGTGCCATCAGTGAGTCGGAGGGGGCCAATCAGCCCCAGCATTTT.

This clonotype has more than one count but fewer than ten. The rearrangement uses TRBV20-1 and TRBJ2-3; 9 nucleotides align to TRBD2. The CDR3 totals 16 residues. After removal of 2 bases from V and 5 bases from J, the junction contained 11 bases not matched to a gene. Germline CDR1 DFQATT, CDR2 SNEGSKA (reference sequence). The CDR3 sequence: CSARPPGLALIDTQYF. The CDR3 nucleotides read TGCAGTGCTAGACCCCCGGGACTAGCTTTGATAGATACGCAGTATTTT.

The gene calls are TRBV5-1 and TRBJ2-7; D is unclear. The CDR3 runs to 14 residues. V was clipped by 0 bases and J by 0 bases, with 7 bases between them. Germline CDR1 reads SGHRS; CDR2 reads YFSETQ. CDR3 bases: TGCGCCAGCAGCTTGGTCCCAGCCTCCTACGAGCAGTACTTC. Amino acids: CASSLVPASYEQYF.

The chain recombines TRBV28 with TRBJ2-1, with D maybe TRBD1 (6 bases). Deletions cut 7 bases from V and 5 bases from J, with 9 bases between. CDR1 is MDHEN and CDR2 is SYDVKM in the germline V gene. This CDR3 contains 12 residues. The CDR3 sequence is CASTQGNNEQFF. In DNA, the CDR3 is TGTGCCAGCACCCAGGGGAACAATGAGCAGTTCTTC.

V is TRBV19 and J is TRBJ2-1; D is possibly TRBD1 or TRBD2 (6 bases each). V dropped 9 bases and J dropped 0 bases, with 18 bases sitting between them. CDR1 and CDR2 from the germline V gene are LNHDA and SQIVND (reference sequence). The CDR3 runs to 16 residues. As DNA, the CDR3 is TGTGCCAGCTCTGCCCGGGGGCCGAGCTCCTACAATGAGCAGTTCTTC. Translating gives CASSARGPSSYNEQFF.

This clonotype has ten or more counts. The gene calls are TRBV12-3 or TRBV12-4 and TRBJ2-1, with 7 bases that match TRBD2. Losses at the gene ends were 2 bases for V and 0 bases for J; bases not matched to a gene: 16. The CDR3 spans 20 residues. In nucleotides, the CDR3 is TGTGCCAGCAGTTTATTTCATCCGAGGACTAGGCTATTCTCCTACAATGAGCAGTTCTTC. The encoded protein is CASSLFHPRTRLFSYNEQFF.

This chain uses TRBV29-1 with TRBJ2-3; D gene unclear. Trimming took off 6 bases at V and 6 bases at J, with 10 bases between the two ends. The CDR3 totals 11 residues. CDR1 is SQVTM, CDR2 ANQGSEA, per germline. The CDR3 sequence: CSVAKKDTQYF. The CDR3 DNA reads TGCAGCGTCGCCAAAAAGGATACGCAGTATTTT.

The V gene is TRBV3-1, the J gene TRBJ1-2; D might be TRBD1 (5 bases). Germline V CDR1 and CDR2: LGHDT, YNNKEL (reference sequence). V gave up 3 bases and J gave up 2 bases, with 10 bases separating them. CDR3 size: 14 residues. CDR3 residues: CASSHQGRNYGYTF. The CDR3 DNA is TGTGCCAGCAGCCACCAGGGACGGAACTATGGCTACACCTTC.

This clonotype was picked up a small number of times. This chain links TRBV18 with TRBJ2-7, with D uncertain. V dropped 3 bases and J dropped 2 bases, with 8 bases sitting between them. Germline V gene lookup returns CDR1 KGHSH and CDR2 LQKENI. The CDR3 length is 13 residues. In nucleotides, the CDR3 is TGTGCCAGCTCACCCGGCGCGACCTACGAGCAGTACGTC. It is translated as CASSPGATYEQYV.

The V and J genes are TRBV12-3 or TRBV12-4 and TRBJ1-6; tentatively, D is TRBD1 (5 bases). The CDR3 has 15 amino acids. Trimming shortened V by 3 bases and J by 8 bases, and 14 bases separated the two germline ends. As DNA, the CDR3 is TGTGCCAGCAGTTTTTTTTGGGGGTTCGATTCACCCCTCCACTTT. The encoded protein is CASSFFWGFDSPLHF.

This clonotype was found many times. The chain combines TRBV20-1 with TRBJ1-4, with D maybe TRBD1 (6 bases). CDR1 DFQATT and CDR2 SNEGSKA come from the germline V gene (reference sequence). Trimming stripped 0 bases from V and 8 bases from J, with 22 bases between. CDR3 size: 17 residues. The CDR3 loop is CSAREIGQGTWAEKLFF. CDR3 DNA: TGCAGTGCTAGAGAGATCGGGCAGGGGACATGGGCGGAAAAACTGTTTTTT.

The sample holds a few counts of this clonotype. The chain carries TRBV3-1 and TRBJ2-3, with D possibly TRBD1 on 5 matching bases. CDR3 length: 11 residues. Germline lookup yields CDR1 LGHDT and CDR2 YNNKEL (reference sequence). The V end lost 3 bases, the J end lost 13 bases, and 11 bases lay between the germline ends. CDR3 nucleotide sequence: TGTGCCAGCAGCCACGGACACTTAAAGTATTTT. It codes for CASSHGHLKYF.

This clonotype was counted between two and nine times. The rearrangement links TRBV27 to TRBJ2-2; D ambiguous. V shed 1 base and J shed 0 bases, with 15 bases lying between them. The germline V gene has CDR1 MNHEY and CDR2 SMNVEV (reference sequence). The CDR3 runs 18 residues. The DNA for the CDR3 is TGTGCCAGCAGTTTATATGACCCCAACCCACCGAACACCGGGGAGCTGTTTTTT. Protein product: CASSLYDPNPPNTGELFF.

A few counts support this clonotype. The chain uses TRBV7-2 and TRBJ2-1, with 9 bases fitting TRBD1. Germline-derived CDR1 and CDR2 are SGHTA and FQGNSA. The V gene end was trimmed by 5 bases and the J gene end by 4 bases; junction bases not matched to a gene: 3. There are 14 residues in the CDR3. This CDR3 reads CASSPTGGYNEQFF. The CDR3 DNA reads TGTGCCAGCAGCCCGACAGGGGGATACAATGAGCAGTTCTTC.

The sample holds a few counts of this clonotype. This rearrangement joins TRBV7-2 to TRBJ2-7; no firm D call. Germline V gene data show CDR1 as SGHTA and CDR2 as FQGNSA. CDR3 size: 15 residues. Between the trimmed V and J ends, which lost 1 base and 0 bases, there was a span of 10 bases. CDR3 DNA sequence: TGTGCCAGCAGCTTAGGGCAGGCGAGCTCCTACGAGCAGTACGTC. Its protein product is CASSLGQASSYEQYV.

This rearrangement joins TRBV5-1 to TRBJ1-1; no clear D gene. The germline V gene encodes CDR1 SGHRS and CDR2 YFSETQ. The V and J ends lost 1 base and 3 bases respectively, with 13 bases between them. The CDR3 has 15 amino acids. The CDR3 here is CASSLTGWRDTEAFF. The CDR3, as DNA: TGCGCCAGCAGCTTGACGGGGTGGCGGGACACTGAAGCTTTCTTT.

Ten or more counts support this clonotype. The rearrangement links TRBV12-3 or TRBV12-4 to TRBJ1-2; a weak D match, TRBD1 (5 bases). The ends were cut back, 6 bases at V and 4 bases at J, with 15 bases in the middle. This CDR3 is built from 14 residues. Written as DNA, the CDR3 is TGTGCCAGCAGATCCGAGACAGACTTCTATGGCTACACCTTC. It is translated as CASRSETDFYGYTF.

This clonotype was seen a few times. The chain joins TRBV11-2 to TRBJ2-3; 7 positions match TRBD2. This CDR3 has 14 amino acids. V trimming: 0 bases; J trimming: 4 bases; junction bases outside the gene matches: 1. Germline V CDR1 and CDR2: SGHAT, FQNNGV. Here the CDR3 reads CASSLELAPDTQYF. The CDR3 DNA follows: TGTGCCAGCAGCTTAGAACTAGCGCCAGATACGCAGTATTTT.

Only a few counts were recorded for this clonotype. The rearrangement links TRBV18 to TRBJ2-7; 9 nucleotides agree with TRBD1. This CDR3 comprises 20 residues. Germline CDR1 is KGHSH and CDR2 is LQKENI. V lost 2 bases and J lost 6; bases outside the gene matches: 23. The CDR3 sequence: CASSPWPMGGRQGGFCEQYF. The CDR3 DNA sequence: TGTGCCAGCTCACCATGGCCCATGGGTGGTAGACAGGGGGGCTTCTGCGAGCAGTACTTC. Supplemented by reference TRBV18 and TRBJ2-7, the full variable domain reads NAGVMQNPRHLVRRRGQEARLRCSPMKGHSHVYWYRQLPEEGLKFMVYLQKENIIDESGMPKERFSAEFPKEGPSILRIQQVVRGDSAAYFCASSPWPMGGRQGGFCEQYFGPGTRLTVT.

The rearrangement uses TRBV5-1 and TRBJ2-2, with 9 bases fitting TRBD2. This CDR3 contains 17 residues. J lost 5 bases, V lost 1 base, and 9 bases had no gene match. Looked up from germline, CDR1 is SGHRS and CDR2 is YFSETQ. The CDR3 coding sequence is TGCGCCAGCAGCTTGATACTAGCGGGTTTCGGTACCGGGGAGCTGTTTTTT. It specifies CASSLILAGFGTGELFF.

This clonotype occurred many times. The genes are TRBV12-3 or TRBV12-4 and TRBJ2-5, with D uncertain. Trimming left V 3 bases short and J 1 base short, with 6 bases between. The length of the CDR3 is 13 residues. The CDR3 region has the DNA TGTGCCAGCAGTTTGGCGGCCCAAGAGACCCAGTACTTC. Translated, it gives CASSLAAQETQYF.

This clonotype was seen more than once but under ten times. The chain couples TRBV18 to TRBJ2-1, with 9 positions matching TRBD1. Per the germline V gene, CDR1 is KGHSH and CDR2 is LQKENI. This CDR3 region has 16 residues. The J segment lost 8 bases and the V segment lost 2 bases, leaving 10 bases of the junction unmatched. Here the CDR3 DNA reads TGTGCCAGCTCACCAAGGGCAGGGACAGGGCGGGATGAGCAGTTCTTC. The encoded protein is CASSPRAGTGRDEQFF. Drawing the rest from reference TRBV18 and TRBJ2-1, the complete variable domain is NAGVMQNPRHLVRRRGQEARLRCSPMKGHSHVYWYRQLPEEGLKFMVYLQKENIIDESGMPKERFSAEFPKEGPSILRIQQVVRGDSAAYFCASSPRAGTGRDEQFFGPGTRLTVL.

This clonotype was counted between two and nine times. In DNA form, the CDR3 reads TGCGCCAGCAGTGAGTCCGGGACAGGGGGTGAAAAACTGTTTTTT. Protein sequence: CASSESGTGGEKLFF. This chain joins TRBV10-2 and TRBJ1-4, with 11 nucleotides matching TRBD1. Losses at the gene ends were 0 bases for V and 7 bases for J; bases not matched to a gene: 1. Per the germline V gene, CDR1 is WSHSY and CDR2 is SAAADI. CDR3 size: 15 residues.

V and J are TRBV20-1 and TRBJ1-1, with D unresolved. Between the trimmed V and J ends, which lost 8 bases and 3 bases, there was a span of 19 bases. Germline V lookup: CDR1 DFQATT, CDR2 SNEGSKA (reference sequence). The CDR3 contains 14 residues. The CDR3 is CSMGSAGTHTEAFF. The DNA of the CDR3 is TGCAGTATGGGATCGGCAGGAACCCACACTGAAGCTTTCTTT.